This entry features one T cell receptor beta chain sequence. Trimming left V 2 bases short and J 3 bases short, with 13 bases between. Germline CDR1 SGHVS, CDR2 FQNEAQ. The CDR3 has 15 amino acids. The data originate from a study of OX40 agonist ivuxolimab in advanced cancers. Assay: immunoSEQ multiplex PCR; the TCRdb copy retains only in-frame clones and omits some. Of over 5,500 clones in the sample, 94% were seen once. The clonotype was recovered from an adult with an advanced solid tumor such as melanoma, head and neck, liver or kidney cancer. This chain uses TRBV7-8 with TRBJ2-5, with a tentative D call TRBD1 (5 bases). The material sequenced was CD4+ or CD8+ T cells sorted from blood, taken in a trial of the OX40 agonist ivuxolimab. The CDR3 bases are TGTGCCAGCAGCTTATCAGGACAATTAAAAGAGACCCAGTACTTC. This translates into CASSLSGQLKETQYF.